A selection of T cell receptor beta chains follows, all from one sample in a study of control samples from healthy donors and cancer patients. Sequenced by immunoSEQ multiplex PCR; TCRdb stores in-frame clones only, minus some. The profile covers 160,000 or so clones, with 94% appearing a single time and under 8.5% taken by the ten largest. The sequenced sample consisted of blood. These receptors all stem from a woman between 35 and 50 years old in good health. Each CDR3 is given with its conserved first and last residue. D genes are given only for firm matches. Clone size appears in some rows only: once, few, many, or a class for an expanded clone.

clone size: NA; V gene: TRBV7-2; J gene: TRBJ1-5; D gene: TRBD1; CDR3 DNA: TGTGCCAGCAGCTTAGTCAGGGGGCAATCCCATCAGCCCCAGCATTTT; CDR3 protein: CASSLVRGQSHQPQHF
clone size: NA; V gene: TRBV21-1; J gene: TRBJ2-5; D gene: NA; CDR3 DNA: TGTGCCAGCAGCAAAGAGCGTCATAGCGGGAGGTCCCAAGAGACCCAGTACTTC; CDR3 protein: CASSKERHSGRSQETQYF
clone size: once; V gene: TRBV7-2; J gene: TRBJ2-5; D gene: NA; CDR3 DNA: TGTGCCAGCAGCCCCCGGGGGACCCTCCAAGAGACCCAGTACTTC; CDR3 protein: CASSPRGTLQETQYF
clone size: NA; V gene: TRBV6-5; J gene: TRBJ1-1; D gene: TRBD1; CDR3 DNA: TGTGCCAGCAGTTATCGGACAGGCACTGAAGCTTTCTTT; CDR3 protein: CASSYRTGTEAFF
clone size: NA; V gene: TRBV19; J gene: TRBJ1-5; D gene: TRBD1; CDR3 DNA: TGTGCCAGTAGCGGACAGGGGGTTTTCAGCAATCAGCCCCAGCATTTT; CDR3 protein: CASSGQGVFSNQPQHF
clone size: NA; V gene: TRBV7-2; J gene: TRBJ1-2; D gene: NA; CDR3 DNA: TGTGCCAGCAGCCCCGGACACGTAAGGGATGGCTACACCTTC; CDR3 protein: CASSPGHVRDGYTF
clone size: NA; V gene: TRBV7-2; J gene: TRBJ2-7; D gene: NA; CDR3 DNA: TGTGCCAGCAGCTTAGGCCCCAGGGTGGGGACCTACGAGCAGTACTTC; CDR3 protein: CASSLGPRVGTYEQYF
clone size: NA; V gene: TRBV27; J gene: TRBJ2-1; D gene: NA; CDR3 DNA: TGTGCCAGCGGACCGAGGGGTTCCTACAATGAGCAGTTCTTC; CDR3 protein: CASGPRGSYNEQFF
clone size: NA; V gene: TRBV23-1; J gene: TRBJ2-6; D gene: NA; CDR3 DNA: TGCGCCAGCAGTCAGGTTACGGGACATGGGGGGGGGAATGGGGCCAACGTCCTGACTTTC; CDR3 protein: CASSQVTGHGGGNGANVLTF
clone size: NA; V gene: TRBV27; J gene: TRBJ1-3; D gene: NA; CDR3 DNA: TGTGCCAGCAGTGCGGGACGCCCCGTGGGCACCATATATTTT; CDR3 protein: CASSAGRPVGTIYF
clone size: once; V gene: TRBV19; J gene: TRBJ2-2; D gene: NA; CDR3 DNA: TGTGCCAGTAGTATGAGAGGGGTAGATACCGGGGAGCTGTTTTTT; CDR3 protein: CASSMRGVDTGELFF
clone size: few; V gene: TRBV18; J gene: TRBJ1-5; D gene: NA; CDR3 DNA: TGTGCCAGCTCACCCGGGACACGGGGGATTATCGGCAATCAGCCCCAGCATTTT; CDR3 protein: CASSPGTRGIIGNQPQHF
clone size: NA; V gene: TRBV27; J gene: TRBJ2-1; D gene: NA; CDR3 DNA: TGTGCCAGCAGTCTTTCCGGGGAGAATGAGCAGTTCTTC; CDR3 protein: CASSLSGENEQFF
clone size: NA; V gene: TRBV4-3; J gene: TRBJ2-3; D gene: TRBD1; CDR3 DNA: TGCGCCAGCAGCCTGGGACAGGACACAGATACGCAGTATTTT; CDR3 protein: CASSLGQDTDTQYF
clone size: NA; V gene: TRBV5-1; J gene: TRBJ1-6; D gene: NA; CDR3 DNA: TGCGCCAGCAGCTTAGGGGTTACCTCCTATAATTCACCCCTCCACTTT; CDR3 protein: CASSLGVTSYNSPLHF
clone size: NA; V gene: TRBV23-1; J gene: TRBJ2-7; D gene: NA; CDR3 DNA: TGCGCCAGCAGTCAATCCAATCTAGCTTCATCTCACGAGCAGTACTTC; CDR3 protein: CASSQSNLASSHEQYF
clone size: NA; V gene: TRBV18; J gene: TRBJ2-7; D gene: TRBD1; CDR3 DNA: TGTGCCAGCTCACCCGACTGGGACAGTTACTACGAGCAGTACTTC; CDR3 protein: CASSPDWDSYYEQYF
clone size: NA; V gene: TRBV9; J gene: TRBJ2-2; D gene: NA; CDR3 DNA: TGTGCCAGCACCTCGGGATCCGGGGAGCTGTTTTTT; CDR3 protein: CASTSGSGELFF